This T cell receptor beta chain emerged from a study of CD8 T cells in ankylosing spondylitis. The CDR3 runs to 12 residues. The germline V and J ends were trimmed by 6 bases and 3 bases, with 8 bases remaining between them. TCRdb passed the 5' RACE reads through MiXCR, listing each CDR3 protein once. The data show roughly 150,000 distinct CDR3 sequences, approximately 10% seen once. This clonotype was counted ten times or more. The chain uses TRBV12-3 or TRBV12-4 and TRBJ1-1; the D is unclear. Sequenced material: blood, either unsorted or a sorted T cell fraction (not recorded which). The sequence came from a female donor with ankylosing spondylitis or in good health (not recorded which). CDR3 sequence: CASSQSYTEAFF. CDR3 sequence (DNA): TGTGCCAGCAGCCAATCTTACACTGAAGCTTTCTTT.